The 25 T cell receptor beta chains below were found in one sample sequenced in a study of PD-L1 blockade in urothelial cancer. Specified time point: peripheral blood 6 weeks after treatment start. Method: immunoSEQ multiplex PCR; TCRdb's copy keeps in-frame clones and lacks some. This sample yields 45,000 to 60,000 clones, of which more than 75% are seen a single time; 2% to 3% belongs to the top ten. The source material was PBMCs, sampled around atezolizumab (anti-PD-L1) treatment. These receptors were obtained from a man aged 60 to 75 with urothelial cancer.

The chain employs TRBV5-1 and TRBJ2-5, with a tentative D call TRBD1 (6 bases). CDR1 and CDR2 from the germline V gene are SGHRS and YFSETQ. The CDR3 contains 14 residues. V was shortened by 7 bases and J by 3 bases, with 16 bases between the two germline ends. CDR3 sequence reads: CASQNKAGEETQYF. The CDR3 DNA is TGCGCCAGCCAAAACAAAGCAGGGGAAGAGACCCAGTACTTC.

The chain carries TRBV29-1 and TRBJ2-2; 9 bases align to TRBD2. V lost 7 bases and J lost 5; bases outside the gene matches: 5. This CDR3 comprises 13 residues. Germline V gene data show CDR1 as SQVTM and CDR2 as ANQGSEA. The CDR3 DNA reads TGCAGCGCTAGCGGGACGGCTACCGGGGAGCTGTTTTTT. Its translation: CSASGTATGELFF.

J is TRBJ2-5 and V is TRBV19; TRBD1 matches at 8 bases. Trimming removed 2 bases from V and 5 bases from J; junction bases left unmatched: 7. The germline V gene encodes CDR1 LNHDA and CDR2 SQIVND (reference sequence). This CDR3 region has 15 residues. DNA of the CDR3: TGTGCCAGTAGTATAAACAGGGGGTCTCGGGAGACCCAGTACTTC. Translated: CASSINRGSRETQYF.

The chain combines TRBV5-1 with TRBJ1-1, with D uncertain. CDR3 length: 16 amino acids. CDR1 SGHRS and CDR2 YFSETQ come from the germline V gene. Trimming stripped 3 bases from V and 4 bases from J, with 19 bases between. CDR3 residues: CASSSPSGGGFTEAFF. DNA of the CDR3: TGCGCCAGCAGCTCCCCTTCCGGAGGAGGCTTCACTGAAGCTTTCTTT.

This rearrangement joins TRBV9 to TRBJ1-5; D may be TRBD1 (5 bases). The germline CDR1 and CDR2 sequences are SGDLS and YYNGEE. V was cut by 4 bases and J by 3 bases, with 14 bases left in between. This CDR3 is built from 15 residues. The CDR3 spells CASSLGPGVNQPQHF. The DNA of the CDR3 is TGTGCCAGCAGCTTAGGACCGGGGGTCAATCAGCCCCAGCATTTT.

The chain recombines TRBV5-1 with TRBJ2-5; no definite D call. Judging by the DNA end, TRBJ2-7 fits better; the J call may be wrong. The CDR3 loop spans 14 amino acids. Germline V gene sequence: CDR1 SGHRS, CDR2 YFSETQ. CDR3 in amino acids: CASSFTPTDYEQYF. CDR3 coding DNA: TGCGCCAGCAGCTTTACACCGACCGACTACGAGCAGTACTTC.

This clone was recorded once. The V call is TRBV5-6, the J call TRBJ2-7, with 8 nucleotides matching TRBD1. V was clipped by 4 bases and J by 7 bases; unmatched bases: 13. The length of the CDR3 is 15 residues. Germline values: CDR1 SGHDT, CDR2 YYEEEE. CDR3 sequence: CASSPPPGQVKEQYF. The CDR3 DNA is TGTGCCAGCAGCCCCCCCCCGGGACAGGTTAAAGAGCAGTACTTC.

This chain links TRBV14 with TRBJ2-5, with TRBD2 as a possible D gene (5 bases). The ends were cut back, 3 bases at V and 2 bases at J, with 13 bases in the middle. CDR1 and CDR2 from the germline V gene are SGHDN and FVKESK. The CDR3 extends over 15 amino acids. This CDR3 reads CASSHFRGGQETQYF. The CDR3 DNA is TGTGCCAGCAGCCACTTTAGAGGCGGGCAAGAGACCCAGTACTTC.

DNA for the CDR3: TGCGCCAGCAGCTTGGCCGGGGTTCGCACAGATACGCAGTATTTT. Translating gives CASSLAGVRTDTQYF. V gene TRBV5-1 combines with J gene TRBJ2-3, with a tentative D call TRBD2 (5 bases). CDR3 length: 15 residues. CDR1 is SGHRS and CDR2 is YFSETQ in the germline V gene. Trimming removed 0 bases at V and 1 base at J, with 9 bases between. Full variable domain (missing parts from reference TRBV5-1 and TRBJ2-3): KAGVTQTPRYLIKTRGQQVTLSCSPISGHRSVSWYQQTPGQGLQFLFEYFSETQRNKGNFPGRFSGRQFSNSRSEMNVSTLELGDSALYLCASSLAGVRTDTQYFGPGTRLTVL.

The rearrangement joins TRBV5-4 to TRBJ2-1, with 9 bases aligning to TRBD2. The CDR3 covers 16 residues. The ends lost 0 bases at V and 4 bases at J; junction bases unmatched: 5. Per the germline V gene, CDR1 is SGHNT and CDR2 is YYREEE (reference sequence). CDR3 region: CASSLVYSGSYNEQFF. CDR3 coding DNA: TGTGCCAGCAGCTTGGTTTATAGCGGGAGTTACAATGAGCAGTTCTTC.

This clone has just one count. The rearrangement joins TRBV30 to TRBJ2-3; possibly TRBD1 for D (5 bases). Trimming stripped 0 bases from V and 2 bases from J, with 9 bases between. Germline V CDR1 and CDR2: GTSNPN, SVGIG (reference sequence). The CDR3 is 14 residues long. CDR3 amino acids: CAWSVGQNTDTQYF. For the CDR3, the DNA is TGTGCCTGGAGTGTAGGACAAAACACAGATACGCAGTATTTT.

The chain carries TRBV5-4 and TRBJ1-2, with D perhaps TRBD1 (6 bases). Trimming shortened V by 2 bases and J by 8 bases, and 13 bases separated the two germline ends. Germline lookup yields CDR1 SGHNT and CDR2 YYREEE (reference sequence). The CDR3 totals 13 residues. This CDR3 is CASSFAQGMGYTF. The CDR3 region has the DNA TGTGCCAGCAGCTTTGCACAGGGTATGGGCTACACCTTC.

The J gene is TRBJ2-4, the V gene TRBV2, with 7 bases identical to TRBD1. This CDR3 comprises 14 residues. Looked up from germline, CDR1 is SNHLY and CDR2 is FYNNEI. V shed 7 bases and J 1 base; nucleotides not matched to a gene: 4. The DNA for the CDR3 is TGTGCCAGCATGCAGGGACAGGCCAAAAACATTCAGTACTTC. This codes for CASMQGQAKNIQYF.

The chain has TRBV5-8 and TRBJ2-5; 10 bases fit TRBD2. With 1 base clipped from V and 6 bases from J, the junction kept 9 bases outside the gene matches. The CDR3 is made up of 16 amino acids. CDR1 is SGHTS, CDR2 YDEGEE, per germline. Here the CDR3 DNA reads TGTGCCAGCAGCTTGATACTCAGCGGGGGGGGAAAGACCCAGTACTTC. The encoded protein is CASSLILSGGGKTQYF.

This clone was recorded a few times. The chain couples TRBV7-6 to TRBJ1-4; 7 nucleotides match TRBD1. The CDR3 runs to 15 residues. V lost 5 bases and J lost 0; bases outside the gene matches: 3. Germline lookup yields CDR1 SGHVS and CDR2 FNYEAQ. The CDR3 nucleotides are TGTGCCAGCAGCCTTACAGGGGCAACTAATGAAAAACTGTTTTTT. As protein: CASSLTGATNEKLFF.

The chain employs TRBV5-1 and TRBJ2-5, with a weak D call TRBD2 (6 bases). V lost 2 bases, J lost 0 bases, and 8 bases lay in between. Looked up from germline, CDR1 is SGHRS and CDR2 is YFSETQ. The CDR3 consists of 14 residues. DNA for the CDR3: TGCGCCAGCAGCTTAGGGACTTACCAAGAGACCCAGTACTTC. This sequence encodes CASSLGTYQETQYF.

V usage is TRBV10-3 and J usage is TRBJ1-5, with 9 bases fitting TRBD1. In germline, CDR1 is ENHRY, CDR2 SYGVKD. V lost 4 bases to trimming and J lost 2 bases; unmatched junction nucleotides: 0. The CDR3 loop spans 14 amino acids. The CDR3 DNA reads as TGTGCCATCAGTGGGGACAGGGGCAATCAGCCCCAGCATTTT. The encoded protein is CAISGDRGNQPQHF.

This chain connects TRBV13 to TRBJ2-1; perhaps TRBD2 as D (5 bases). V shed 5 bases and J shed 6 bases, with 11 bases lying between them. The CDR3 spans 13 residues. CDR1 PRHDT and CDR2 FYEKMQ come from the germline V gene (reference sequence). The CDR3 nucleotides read TGTGCCAGCAGCCTGGGAGTCCCCAATGAGCAGTTCTTC. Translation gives CASSLGVPNEQFF.

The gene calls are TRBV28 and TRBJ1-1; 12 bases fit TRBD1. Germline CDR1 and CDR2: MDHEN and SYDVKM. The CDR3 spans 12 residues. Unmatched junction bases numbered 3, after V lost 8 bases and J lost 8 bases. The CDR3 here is CASGDRGREAFF. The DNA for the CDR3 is TGTGCCAGCGGGGACAGGGGGCGGGAAGCTTTCTTT.

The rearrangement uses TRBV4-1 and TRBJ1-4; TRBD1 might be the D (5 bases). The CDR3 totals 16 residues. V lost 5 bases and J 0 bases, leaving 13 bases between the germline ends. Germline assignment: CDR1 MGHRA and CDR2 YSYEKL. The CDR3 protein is CASSARAIATNEKLFF. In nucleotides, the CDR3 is TGCGCCAGCAGCGCCAGGGCCATCGCAACTAATGAAAAACTGTTTTTT.

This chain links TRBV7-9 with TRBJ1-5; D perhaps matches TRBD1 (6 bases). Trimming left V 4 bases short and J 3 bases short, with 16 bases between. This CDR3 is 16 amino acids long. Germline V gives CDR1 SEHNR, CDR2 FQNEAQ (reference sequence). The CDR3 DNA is TGTGCCAGCAGCTATGAACAGGGCCCGGACAATCAGCCCCAGCATTTT. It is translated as CASSYEQGPDNQPQHF.

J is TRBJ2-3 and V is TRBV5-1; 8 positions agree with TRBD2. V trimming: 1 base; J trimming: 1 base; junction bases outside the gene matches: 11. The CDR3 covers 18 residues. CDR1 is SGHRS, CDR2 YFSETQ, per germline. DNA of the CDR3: TGCGCCAGCAGCTTGAGACAGAGCAGCGGGGGACGCACAGATACGCAGTATTTT. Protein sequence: CASSLRQSSGGRTDTQYF.

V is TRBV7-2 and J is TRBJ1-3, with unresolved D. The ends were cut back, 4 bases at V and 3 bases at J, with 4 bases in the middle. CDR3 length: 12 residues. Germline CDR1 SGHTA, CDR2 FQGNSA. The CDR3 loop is CASSSYGNTIYF. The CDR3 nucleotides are TGTGCCAGCAGCTCCTATGGAAACACCATATATTTT.

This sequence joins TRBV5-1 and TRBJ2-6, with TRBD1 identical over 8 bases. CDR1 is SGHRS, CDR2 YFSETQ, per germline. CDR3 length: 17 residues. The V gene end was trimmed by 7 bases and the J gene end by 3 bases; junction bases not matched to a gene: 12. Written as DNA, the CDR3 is TGCGCCAGCGGATCCGGACAGGGTGGATTTGGGGCCAACGTCCTGACTTTC. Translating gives CASGSGQGGFGANVLTF.

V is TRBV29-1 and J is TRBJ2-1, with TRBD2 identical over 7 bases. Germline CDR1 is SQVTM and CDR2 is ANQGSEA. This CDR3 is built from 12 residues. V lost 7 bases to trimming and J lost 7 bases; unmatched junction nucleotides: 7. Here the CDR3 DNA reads TGCAGCGCCGGGGGGAGTGGAAATGAGCAGTTCTTC. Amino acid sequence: CSAGGSGNEQFF.